This T cell receptor beta chain is from a study of response to subunit inactivated influenza vaccine. Study results and caveats: Every seasonal influenza vaccination brings in few new T cells, the authors suggested.

Germline lookup yields CDR1 SGHNT and CDR2 YENEEA. This CDR3 contains 13 residues. V was trimmed by 5 bases and J by 9 bases, leaving 17 bases between them. This clonotype showed up just once. Its antigen is as yet unknown. From the RT-PCR reads, TCRdb called clonotypes with MiXCR, one entry per CDR3 protein. The sample shows hundreds of thousands of distinct CDR3 sequences, about 7.6% of them seen only once. Sample: PBMCs from blood, taken less than 30 months after vaccination. The chain employs TRBV11-3 and TRBJ2-7; D could derive from TRBD1 or TRBD2 (5 bases each). The receptor was derived from a man aged 45 to 75 who received an inactivated influenza vaccine. The CDR3 spells CASSANRDGGQYF. The CDR3, as DNA: TGTGCCAGCAGCGCAAACCGGGACGGAGGGCAGTACTTC.